A single sample gave rise to the 2 T cell receptor beta chains below, sequenced in a study of T cells in Graves' hyperthyroidism and ophthalmopathy. Researchers took RNA transcripts and amplified the TCR beta CDR3 regions from them. HTBI primers drove first-round RT-PCR of the TCR CDR3. Each CDR3 protein gets one entry after TCRdb re-called the multiplex PCR reads with MiXCR. Among 550,000 to 850,000 distinct CDR3 sequences, around a sixth were seen once, and the ten largest hold roughly a sixth. Sequencing used blood. All receptors come from a woman between 45 and 60 years old with Graves' hyperthyroidism that later progressed to Graves' ophthalmopathy.

The chain employs TRBV7-2 and TRBJ2-1, with 11 bases that match TRBD2. Germline assignment: CDR1 SGHTA and CDR2 FQGNSA. Trimming removed 5 bases from V and 1 base from J; junction bases left unmatched: 7. The CDR3 has 17 residues. CDR3 bases: TGTGCCAGCAGCGTGGGACTAGCGGTTCCATCCTACAATGAGCAGTTCTTC. Residues: CASSVGLAVPSYNEQFF.

This clonotype has ten or more counts. An end of the junction does not agree with germline; a read error may underlie this. The rearrangement joins TRBV5-1 to TRBJ2-1, with 11 positions matching TRBD2. CDR1 and CDR2 (germline): SGHRS, YFSETQ. This CDR3 region has 15 residues. CDR3 in amino acids: CASSRLAGGINEQFF. Written as DNA, the CDR3 is TGTGCCAGCAGTCGGCTAGCGGGGGGTATAAATGAGCAGTTCTTC.